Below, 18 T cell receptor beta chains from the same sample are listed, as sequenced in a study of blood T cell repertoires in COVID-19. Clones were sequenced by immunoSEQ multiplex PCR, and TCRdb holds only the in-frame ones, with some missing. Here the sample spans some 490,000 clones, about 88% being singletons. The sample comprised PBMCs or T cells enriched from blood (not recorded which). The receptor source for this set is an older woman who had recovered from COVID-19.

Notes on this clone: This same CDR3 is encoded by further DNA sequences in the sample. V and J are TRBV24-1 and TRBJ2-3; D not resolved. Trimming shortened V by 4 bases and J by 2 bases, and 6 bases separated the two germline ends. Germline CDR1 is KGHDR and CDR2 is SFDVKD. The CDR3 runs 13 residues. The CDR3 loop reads CATSDLFTDTQYF. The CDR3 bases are TGTGCCACCAGTGACCTGTTCACAGATACGCAGTATTTT.

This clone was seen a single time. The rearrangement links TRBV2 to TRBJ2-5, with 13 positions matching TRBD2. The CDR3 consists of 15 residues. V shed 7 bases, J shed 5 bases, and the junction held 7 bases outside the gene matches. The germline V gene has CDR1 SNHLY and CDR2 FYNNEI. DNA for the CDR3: TGTGCCAGCATAACTAGCGGGGGGGCTAGGGAGACCCAGTACTTC. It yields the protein CASITSGGARETQYF. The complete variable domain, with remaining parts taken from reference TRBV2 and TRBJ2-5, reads EPEVTQTPSHQVTQMGQEVILRCVPISNHLYFYWYRQILGQKVEFLVSFYNNEISEKSEIFDDQFSVERPDGSNFTLKIRSTKLEDSAMYFCASITSGGARETQYFGPGTRLLVL.

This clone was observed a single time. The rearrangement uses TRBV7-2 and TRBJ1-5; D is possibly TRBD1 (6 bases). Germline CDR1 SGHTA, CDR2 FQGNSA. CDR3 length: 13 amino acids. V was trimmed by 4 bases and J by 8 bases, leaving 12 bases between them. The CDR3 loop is CASSSDRIEPQHF. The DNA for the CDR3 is TGTGCCAGCAGCTCGGACAGAATCGAGCCCCAGCATTTT.

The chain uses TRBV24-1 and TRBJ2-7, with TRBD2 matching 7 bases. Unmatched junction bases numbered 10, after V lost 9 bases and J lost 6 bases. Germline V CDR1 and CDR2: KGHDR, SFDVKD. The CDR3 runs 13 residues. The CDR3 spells CATGAGDRREQYF. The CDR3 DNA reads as TGTGCCACCGGTGCGGGGGATAGGCGCGAGCAGTACTTC.

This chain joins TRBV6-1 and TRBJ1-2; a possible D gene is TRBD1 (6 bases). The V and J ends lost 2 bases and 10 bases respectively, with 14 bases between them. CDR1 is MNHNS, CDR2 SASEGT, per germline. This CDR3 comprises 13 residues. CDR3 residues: CASSEREGDDYTF. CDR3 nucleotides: TGTGCCAGCAGTGAACGGGAGGGGGATGACTACACCTTC.

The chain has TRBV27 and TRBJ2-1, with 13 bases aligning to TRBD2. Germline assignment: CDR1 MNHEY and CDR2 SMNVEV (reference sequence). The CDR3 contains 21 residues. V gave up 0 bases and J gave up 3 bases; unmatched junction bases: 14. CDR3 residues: CASSLSPTTGTSGADYNEQFF. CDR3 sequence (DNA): TGTGCCAGCAGTTTATCCCCTACCACCGGGACTAGCGGGGCGGACTACAATGAGCAGTTCTTC.

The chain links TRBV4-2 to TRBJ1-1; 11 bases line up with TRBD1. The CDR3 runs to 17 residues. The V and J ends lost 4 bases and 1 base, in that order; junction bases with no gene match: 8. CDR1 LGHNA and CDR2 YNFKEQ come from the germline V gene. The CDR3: CASSPGLGQGANTEAFF. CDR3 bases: TGTGCCAGCAGCCCGGGCCTAGGACAGGGGGCGAACACTGAAGCTTTCTTT.

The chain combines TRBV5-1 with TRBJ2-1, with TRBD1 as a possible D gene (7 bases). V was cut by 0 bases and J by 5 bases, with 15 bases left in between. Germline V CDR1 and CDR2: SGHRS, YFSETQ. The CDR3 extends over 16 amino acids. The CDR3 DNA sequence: TGCGCCAGCAGCTTGGTCCGCGGGACAGATAACAATGAGCAGTTCTTC. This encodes CASSLVRGTDNNEQFF.

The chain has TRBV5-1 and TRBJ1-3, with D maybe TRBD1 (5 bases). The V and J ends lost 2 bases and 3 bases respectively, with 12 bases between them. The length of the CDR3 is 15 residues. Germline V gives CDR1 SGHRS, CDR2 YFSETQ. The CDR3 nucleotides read TGCGCCAGCAGCTTAGACAGCTTTGGTGGAAACACCATATATTTT. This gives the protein CASSLDSFGGNTIYF.

CDR3 coding DNA: TGTGCCAGCTCCTTCCGGCAGGGTAGCTACGAGCAGTACTTC. Translating it yields CASSFRQGSYEQYF. The rearrangement joins TRBV6-5 to TRBJ2-7; TRBD1 is a possible D gene (5 bases). Per the germline V gene, CDR1 is MNHEY and CDR2 is SVGAGI. V gave up 8 bases and J gave up 3 bases, with 17 bases separating them. This CDR3 has 14 residues.

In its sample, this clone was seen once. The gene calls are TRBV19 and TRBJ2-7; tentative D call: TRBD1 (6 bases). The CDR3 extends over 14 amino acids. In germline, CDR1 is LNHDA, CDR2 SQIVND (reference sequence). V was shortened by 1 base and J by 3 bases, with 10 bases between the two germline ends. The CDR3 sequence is CASSIVPGVYEQYF. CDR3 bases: TGTGCCAGTAGTATAGTACCAGGGGTCTACGAGCAGTACTTC. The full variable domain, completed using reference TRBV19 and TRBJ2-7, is DGGITQSPKYLFRKEGQNVTLSCEQNLNHDAMYWYRQDPGQGLRLIYYSQIVNDFQKGDIAEGYSVSREKKESFPLTVTSAQKNPTAFYLCASSIVPGVYEQYFGPGTRLTVT.

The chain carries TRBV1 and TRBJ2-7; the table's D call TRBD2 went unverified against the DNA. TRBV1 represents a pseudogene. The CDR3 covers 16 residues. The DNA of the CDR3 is TGCACCAGCAGTCCTAGCGGGGGGGCGCGGACCTACGAGCAGTACGTC. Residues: CTSSPSGGARTYEQYV.

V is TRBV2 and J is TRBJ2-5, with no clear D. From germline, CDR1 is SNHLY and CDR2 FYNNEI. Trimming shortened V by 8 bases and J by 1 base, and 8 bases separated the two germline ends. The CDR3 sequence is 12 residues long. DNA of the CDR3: TGTGCCAGCTCGAGACTCCAAGAGACCCAGTACTTC. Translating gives CASSRLQETQYF.

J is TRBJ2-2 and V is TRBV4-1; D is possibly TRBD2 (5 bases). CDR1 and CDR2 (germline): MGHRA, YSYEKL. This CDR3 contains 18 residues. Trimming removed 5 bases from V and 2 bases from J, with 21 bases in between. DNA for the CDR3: TGCGCCAGCAGCACACGTAGTAGTGGACTCCTAAACACCGGGGAGCTGTTTTTT. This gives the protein CASSTRSSGLLNTGELFF.

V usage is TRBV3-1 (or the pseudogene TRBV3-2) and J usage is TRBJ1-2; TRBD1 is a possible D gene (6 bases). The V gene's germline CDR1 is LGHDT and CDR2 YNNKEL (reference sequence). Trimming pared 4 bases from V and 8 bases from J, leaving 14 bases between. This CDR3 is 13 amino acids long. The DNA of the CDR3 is TGTGCCAGCAGCCTACAGGGAAGGCTGGGCTACACCTTC. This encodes CASSLQGRLGYTF.

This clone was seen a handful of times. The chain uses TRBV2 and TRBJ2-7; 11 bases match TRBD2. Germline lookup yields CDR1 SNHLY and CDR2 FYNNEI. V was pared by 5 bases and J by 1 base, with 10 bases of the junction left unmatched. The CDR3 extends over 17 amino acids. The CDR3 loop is CASSFTTSGGVSYEQYF. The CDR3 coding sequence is TGTGCCAGCAGTTTTACCACTAGCGGGGGAGTTTCCTACGAGCAGTACTTC.

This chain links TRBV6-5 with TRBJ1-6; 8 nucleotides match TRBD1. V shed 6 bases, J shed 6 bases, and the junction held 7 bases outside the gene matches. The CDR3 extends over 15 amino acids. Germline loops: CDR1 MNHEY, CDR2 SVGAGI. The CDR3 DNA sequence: TGTGCCAGCAGCAGCGGACAGGGCTCTAATTCACCCCTCCACTTT. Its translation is CASSSGQGSNSPLHF.

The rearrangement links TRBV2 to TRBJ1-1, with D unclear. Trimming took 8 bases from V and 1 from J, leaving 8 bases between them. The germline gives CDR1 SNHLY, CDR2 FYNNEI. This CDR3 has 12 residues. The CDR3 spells CASGRANTEAFF. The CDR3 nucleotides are TGTGCCAGCGGGAGGGCGAACACTGAAGCTTTCTTT.